Below, one TCR beta chain is given with its context. The source of the sample is a study of blood T cell repertoires in COVID-19. Germline assignment: CDR1 LNHNV and CDR2 YYDKDF (reference sequence). V lost 5 bases and J lost 4; bases outside the gene matches: 14. The CDR3 runs 17 residues. Profiling relied on immunoSEQ multiplex PCR, and the TCRdb table lists in-frame clones only, not all of them. The top ten hold approximately 5% of the sample, which has around 64,000 clones, over 75% seen once. The specimen sequenced was peripheral blood. The chain joins TRBV15 to TRBJ2-1; 7 positions match TRBD2. The clonotype originates from an elderly man in a cohort sampled during active COVID-19. CDR3 bases: TGTGCCACCAGCCCTAGGGGAGGGGATTCGAATTACAATGAGCAGTTCTTC. As protein: CATSPRGGDSNYNEQFF.